The rows below give T cell receptor beta chains drawn from one sample of a study of blood T cell repertoires in COVID-19. Here immunoSEQ multiplex PCR was the method, and the copy in TCRdb shows in-frame clones only, minus some. The table shows 300,000 or so clones, with about 89% occurring only once. Sequencing was performed on peripheral blood. These receptors all stem from a man aged 18 to 30 who had recovered from COVID-19. Each CDR3 is given with its conserved first and last residue. For some rows the clone size is stated as once, few or many, or as a class when expanded; others skip it.

>TRBJ2-1|TRBV2|once
CASRAGQSNEQFF
>TRBJ1-1|TRBV29-1|-
CSVEIGSGEAFF
>TRBJ2-1|TRBV5-1|-
CASSLNGLAGGSNNEQFF
>TRBJ2-4|TRBV18|-
CASSPIQGENIQYF
>TRBJ1-5|TRBV4-1|-
CASSLSTGQPQHF
>TRBJ1-2|TRBV7-9|-
CASSLVPGGASNYGYTF
>TRBJ1-1|TRBV5-6|-
CASSLGRGTEAFF
>TRBJ1-1|TRBV3-1/TRBV3-2|-
CASSQRGAGNTEAFF
>TRBJ2-5|TRBV6-5|-
CASSWGQGQETQYF
>TRBJ2-6|TRBV19|-
CASSRGGQGSGANVLTF
>TRBJ1-6|TRBV18|-
CASSPSAGQGGSPLHF
>TRBJ2-1|TRBV19|-
CASSKTPEGLAGRNEQFF